This T cell receptor (beta chain) derives from a study of T cell responses to AZD1222 COVID-19 vaccine (dated by TCRdb to the early 2020s). General notes on the study: AZD1222 recipients given second doses at about 4 weeks or at about 12 weeks were pooled, since spike-specific TCR depth and breadth were not found to differ between the two schedules. A total of approximately 240 trial participants underwent TCR sequencing, of whom nearly 210 received two doses of AZD1222 and around 26 received two doses of the MenACWY control vaccine. Trial participants were enrolled into age subgroups of 18-55, 56-69 and 70-plus years, which contained about 150, 28 and 57 TCR-sequenced participants, respectively. Results and caveats for the whole study, not just this receptor: In the small 56-69-year group, the increase in depth fell short of significance, most likely because of low power. Reportedly, almost half of the unique spike-specific TCRs recognized epitopes lying outside the regions that are mutated in the B.1.351 and B.1.1.7 variants. Most participants were white British and females outnumbered males, and the authors suggested that clonal diversity may have been underestimated. No day 14 peak-response samples were available, so repertoires were characterized only after the peak T cell response. Conclusions about previously exposed vaccinees are limited, since just five to seven AZD1222 recipients were seropositive for SARS-CoV-2 at baseline. A significant rise in spike-specific TCR breadth and depth was observed after two AZD1222 doses relative to day 0 and relative to MenACWY recipients. Vaccine-associated CD4 TCRs spanned the whole spike protein, with dominant responses in regions 160-218 and 743-854.

The time point label for this specimen denotes: baseline before first vaccination. Vaccinee samples came from UK trials COV001 and COV002, including a single-blind randomized controlled phase 2/3 trial of AZD1222 (ChAdOx1 nCoV-19) in healthy adults. For TCRbeta chain sequencing, PBMC samples from trial participants were taken at day 0 and at day 28 after the second dose. On this clone: The target of this receptor is not known. No qualities accompany the bases; no much larger clone lies one base away.

The CDR3 regions of human TCRbeta chains were analyzed by immunosequencing. The study's processing was this. Repertoire TCRs were matched against a reference library of SARS-CoV-2-specific TCRs generated with the MIRA antigen-specificity platform. Breadth was defined as the fraction of unique TCRs that were SARS-CoV-2-associated. Depth was defined as the fraction of total T cells that were SARS-CoV-2-associated. Each spike-specific TCR was assigned to its reactive spike region and to a CD4 or CD8 class using the MIRA data. Log10-transformed breadth and depth values were compared by one-way ANOVA with Sidak's multiple comparisons tests. TCRdb re-hosts the immuneACCESS table, in-frame sequences only. Its copies lack some clones; in the studies checked, an unresolved V gene accounts for under half of them, and the cause for the rest is not known. The V and J calls and clone size come from that table; D and trimming were worked out from the DNA. This sample holds fewer than 150,000 clones; approximately 80% were observed only once. Roughly 4.3% of the sample goes to the ten largest clones.

V is shortened by 3 bases, J by 7 bases, and the region joining them spans 10 bases. Inclusive of the bounding cysteine and phenylalanine, the CDR3 is 13 residues long. Just CDR3 DNA is preserved here, 39 bases in frame from base 1. Taken from the germline V gene, the CDR1 and CDR2 loops are KGHSH and LQKENI. The chain couples TRBV18 to TRBJ2-1; matching of 6 bases hints at TRBD1 as the D gene. The sequencing used peripheral blood, collected on day 0 of AZD1222 vaccination. This receptor was obtained from an adult in good health. The nucleotides read TGTGCCAGCTCACCGTCCAGGGGAAATGAGCAGTTCTTC. It codes for CASSPSRGNEQFF.